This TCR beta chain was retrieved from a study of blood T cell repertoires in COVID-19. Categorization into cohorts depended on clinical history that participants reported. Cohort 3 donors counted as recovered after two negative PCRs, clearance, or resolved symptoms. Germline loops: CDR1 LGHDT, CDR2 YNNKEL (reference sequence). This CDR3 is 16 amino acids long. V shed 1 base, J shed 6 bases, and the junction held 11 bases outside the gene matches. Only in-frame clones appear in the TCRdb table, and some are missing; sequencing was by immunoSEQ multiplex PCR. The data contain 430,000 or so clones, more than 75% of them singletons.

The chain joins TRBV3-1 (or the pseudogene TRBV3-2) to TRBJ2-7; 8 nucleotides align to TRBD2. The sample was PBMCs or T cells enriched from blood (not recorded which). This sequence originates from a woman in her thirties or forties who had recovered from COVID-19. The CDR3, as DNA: TGTGCCAGCAGCCAAGGTAGGGCTAGCGGGCCAGGCGAGCAGTACTTC. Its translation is CASSQGRASGPGEQYF.